Ten or more counts support the clone carrying this TCR beta chain. Its antigen is as yet unknown. The data are from a study of T cell repertoires in cytomegalovirus infection. Study in general: Public TCR beta signatures provided an indication of both CMV infection and a matching HLA type. Findings of the study overall: Using cumulative public TCR beta family frequency, the authors identified those who carried CMV together with the relevant HLA. Ex vivo, HLA-C-restricted CMV-specific TCR beta clonotypes prevailed over the rest of the response.

V lost 3 bases, J lost 5 bases, and 20 bases lay in between. Germline lookup yields CDR1 DFQATT and CDR2 SNEGSKA (reference sequence). The length of the CDR3 is 15 residues. MiXCR was run by TCRdb on the reads, yielding one entry per CDR3 protein. The sample includes fewer than 85,000 distinct CDR3 sequences, 3.5% to 4% of them seen just once. The J gene is TRBJ2-7, the V gene TRBV20-1; a weak D match, TRBD2 (6 bases). Sequencing used PBMCs. The TCR originated in a human donor in good health (CMV status not recorded). Some clones in this sample may be carry-over from other donors' samples. Here the CDR3 DNA reads TGCAGTGCTAGCGCTGGGGAAGGAGGGTTCGACGAGCAGTACTTC. Its protein product is CSASAGEGGFDEQYF.